This TCR beta chain is from a study of T cells in Graves' hyperthyroidism and ophthalmopathy. Study-wide context: Peripheral blood sampling occurred at initial diagnosis, before any treatment. Overall study findings and caveats: Blood shared most expanded thyroid clonotypes above 0.001. Model-based prediction identified ophthalmopathy a median 6.5 months prior to its onset.

Diagnoses were established using clinical symptoms, serum thyroxine and TRAb, thyroid ultrasound and orbital computed tomography. At least ten counts were recorded for this clonotype. The antigen is not known. Template material for amplifying TCR beta CDR3 regions consisted of RNA transcripts. HTBI primers drove first-round RT-PCR of the TCR CDR3. One entry per CDR3 protein results from TCRdb running MiXCR on the multiplex PCR reads. In the table there are about 740,000 distinct CDR3 sequences, 12% to 15% of which are singletons. The V end was cut by 2 bases, the J end by 7 bases, with 15 bases between. CDR3 length equals 14 residues. In germline, CDR1 is KGHSH, CDR2 LQKENI.

This receptor was obtained from a woman younger than 30 with Graves' hyperthyroidism. V is TRBV18 and J is TRBJ2-7; D is perhaps TRBD1 or TRBD2 (5 bases each). Sequencing used blood. This chain's CDR3 is CASSPGTASGEQYF. The CDR3 DNA sequence: TGTGCCAGCTCACCAGGGACGGCTTCAGGAGAGCAGTACTTC.